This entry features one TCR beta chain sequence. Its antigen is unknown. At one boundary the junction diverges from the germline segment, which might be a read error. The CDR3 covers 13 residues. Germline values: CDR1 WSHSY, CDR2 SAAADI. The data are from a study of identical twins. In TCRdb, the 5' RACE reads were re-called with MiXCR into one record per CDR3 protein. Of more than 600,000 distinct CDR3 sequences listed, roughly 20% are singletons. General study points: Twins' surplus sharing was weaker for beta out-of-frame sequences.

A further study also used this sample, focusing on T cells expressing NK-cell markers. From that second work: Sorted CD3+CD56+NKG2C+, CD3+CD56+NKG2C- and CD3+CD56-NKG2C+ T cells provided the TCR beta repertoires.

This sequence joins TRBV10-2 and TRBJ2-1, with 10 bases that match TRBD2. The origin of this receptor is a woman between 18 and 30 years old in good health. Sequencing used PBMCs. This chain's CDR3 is CASSVQREGLLIF. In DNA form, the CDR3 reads TGCGCCAGCAGTGTACAGCGGGAGGGCCTTTTGATCTTC.